Detailed here is one T cell receptor beta chain. Measured with immunoSEQ multiplex PCR; TCRdb has only the in-frame clones, and not every one. The profile shows approximately 69,000 clones, over 85% of them singletons. The sample originates from a study of control samples from healthy donors and cancer patients. V gave up 3 bases and J gave up 4 bases; unmatched junction bases: 11. There are 16 residues in the CDR3. Germline lookup yields CDR1 SGHTA and CDR2 FQGNSA. The J gene is TRBJ2-7, the V gene TRBV7-2, with 8 bases fitting TRBD1. Sequenced input: PBMCs. The clonotype comes from a man aged 60-69 years with colorectal cancer. CDR3 residues: CASSFITQGARYEQYF. The CDR3 DNA reads TGTGCCAGCAGCTTCATTACGCAGGGGGCGCGATACGAGCAGTACTTC.